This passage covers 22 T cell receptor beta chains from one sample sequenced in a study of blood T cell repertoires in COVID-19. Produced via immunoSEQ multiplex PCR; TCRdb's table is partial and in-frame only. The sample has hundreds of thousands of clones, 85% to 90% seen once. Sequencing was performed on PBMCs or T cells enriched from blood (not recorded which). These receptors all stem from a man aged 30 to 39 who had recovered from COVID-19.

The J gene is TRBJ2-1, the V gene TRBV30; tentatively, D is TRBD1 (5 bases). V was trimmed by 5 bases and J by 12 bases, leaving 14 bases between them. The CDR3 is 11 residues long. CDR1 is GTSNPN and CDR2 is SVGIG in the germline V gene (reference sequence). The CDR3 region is CAWEYGAGQFF. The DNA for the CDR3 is TGTGCCTGGGAATATGGGGCAGGGCAGTTCTTC.

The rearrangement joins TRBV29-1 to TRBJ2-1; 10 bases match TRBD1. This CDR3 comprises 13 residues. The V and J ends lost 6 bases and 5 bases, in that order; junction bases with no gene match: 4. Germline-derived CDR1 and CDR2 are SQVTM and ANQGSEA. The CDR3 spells CSVDRGFDNEQFF. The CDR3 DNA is TGCAGCGTGGACAGGGGGTTCGACAATGAGCAGTTCTTC.

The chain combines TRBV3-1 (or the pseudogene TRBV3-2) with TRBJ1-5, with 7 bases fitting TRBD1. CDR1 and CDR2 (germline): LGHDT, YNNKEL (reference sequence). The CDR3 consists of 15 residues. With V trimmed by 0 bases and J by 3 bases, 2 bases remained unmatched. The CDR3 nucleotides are TGTGCCAGCAGCCAAGAGGGGACAGACAATCAGCCCCAGCATTTT. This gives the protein CASSQEGTDNQPQHF.

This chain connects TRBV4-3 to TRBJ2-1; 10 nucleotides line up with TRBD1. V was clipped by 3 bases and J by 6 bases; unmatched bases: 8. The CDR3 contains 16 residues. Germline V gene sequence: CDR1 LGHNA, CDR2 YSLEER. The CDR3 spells CASSQSTGQGGNEQFF. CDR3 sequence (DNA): TGCGCCAGCAGCCAGAGTACCGGACAGGGGGGCAATGAGCAGTTCTTC.

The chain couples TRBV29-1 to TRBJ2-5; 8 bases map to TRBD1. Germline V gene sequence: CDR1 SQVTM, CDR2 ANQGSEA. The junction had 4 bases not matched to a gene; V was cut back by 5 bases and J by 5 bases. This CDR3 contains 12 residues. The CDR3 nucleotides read TGCAGCGTTAAGGGACAGGTGGAGACCCAGTACTTC. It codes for CSVKGQVETQYF.

This CDR3 reads CASSPDFHSPLHF. CDR3 DNA sequence: TGCGCCAGCAGCCCCGACTTCCATTCACCCCTCCACTTT. This rearrangement joins TRBV10-1 to TRBJ1-6; no firm D call. The CDR3 length is 13 residues. Germline loops: CDR1 WNHNN, CDR2 SYGVQD (reference sequence). Trimming shortened V by 6 bases and J by 8 bases, and 11 bases separated the two germline ends.

CDR3 amino acids: CASSQDLGLARYNEQFF. The DNA for the CDR3 is TGTGCCAGCAGCCAAGACTTAGGACTAGCAAGGTACAATGAGCAGTTCTTC. The chain has TRBV14 and TRBJ2-1; 8 bases align to TRBD2. The CDR3 spans 17 residues. Germline V gene lookup returns CDR1 SGHDN and CDR2 FVKESK. V lost 0 bases, J lost 4 bases, and 8 bases stayed unmatched.

Here the CDR3 reads CASSPTGGFSGNTIYF. The CDR3 coding sequence is TGCGCCAGCAGCCCCACCGGGGGTTTTTCTGGAAACACCATATATTTT. The rearrangement joins TRBV5-1 to TRBJ1-3, with a tentative D call TRBD1 (5 bases). The CDR3 runs to 16 residues. CDR1 is SGHRS and CDR2 is YFSETQ in the germline V gene. V was pared by 4 bases and J by 1 base, with 15 bases between.

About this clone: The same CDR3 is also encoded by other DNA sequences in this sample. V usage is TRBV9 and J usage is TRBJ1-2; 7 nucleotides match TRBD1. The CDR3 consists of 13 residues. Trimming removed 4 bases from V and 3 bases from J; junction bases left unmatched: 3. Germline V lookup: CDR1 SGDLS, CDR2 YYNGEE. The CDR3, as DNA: TGTGCCAGCAGCTTTACAGGGGACTATGGCTACACCTTC. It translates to CASSFTGDYGYTF.

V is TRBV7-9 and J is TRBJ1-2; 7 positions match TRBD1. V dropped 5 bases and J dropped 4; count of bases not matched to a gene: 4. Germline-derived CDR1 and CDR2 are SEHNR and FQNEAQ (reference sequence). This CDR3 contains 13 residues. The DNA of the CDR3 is TGTGCCAGCAGCGATAGGACAGGCTATGGCTACACCTTC. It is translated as CASSDRTGYGYTF. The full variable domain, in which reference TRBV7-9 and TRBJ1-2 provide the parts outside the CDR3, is DTGVSQNPRHKITKRGQNVTFRCDPISEHNRLYWYRQTLGQGPEFLTYFQNEAQLEKSRLLSDRFSAERPKGSFSTLEIQRTEQGDSAMYLCASSDRTGYGYTFGSGTRLTVV.

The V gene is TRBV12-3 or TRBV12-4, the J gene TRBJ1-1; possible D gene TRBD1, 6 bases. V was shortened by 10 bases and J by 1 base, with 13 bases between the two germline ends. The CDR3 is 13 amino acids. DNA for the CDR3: TGTGCCACCCAGAGGGGGAAGAACACTGAAGCTTTCTTT. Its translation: CATQRGKNTEAFF.

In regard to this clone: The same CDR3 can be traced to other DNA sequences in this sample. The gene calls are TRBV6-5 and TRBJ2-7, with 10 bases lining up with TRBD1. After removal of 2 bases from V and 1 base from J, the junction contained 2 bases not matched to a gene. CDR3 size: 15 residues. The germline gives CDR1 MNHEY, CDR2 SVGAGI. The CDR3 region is CASSYRDRGSYEQYF. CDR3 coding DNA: TGTGCCAGCAGTTACAGGGACAGGGGTTCCTACGAGCAGTACTTC.

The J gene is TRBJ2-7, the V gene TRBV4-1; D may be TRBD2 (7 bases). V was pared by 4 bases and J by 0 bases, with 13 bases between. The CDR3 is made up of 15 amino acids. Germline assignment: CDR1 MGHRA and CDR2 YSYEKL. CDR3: CASSRSRGASYEQYF. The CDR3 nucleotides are TGCGCCAGCAGCCGCAGCCGGGGGGCCTCCTACGAGCAGTACTTC.

CDR3 sequence: CAWLHRWTGGNSPLHF. The CDR3, as DNA: TGTGCCTGGCTACACCGATGGACAGGGGGGAATTCACCCCTCCACTTT. V is TRBV30 and J is TRBJ1-6; 10 bases line up with TRBD1. The CDR3 spans 16 residues. V shed 5 bases, J shed 7 bases, and the junction held 11 bases outside the gene matches. Germline CDR1 and CDR2: GTSNPN and SVGIG (reference sequence).

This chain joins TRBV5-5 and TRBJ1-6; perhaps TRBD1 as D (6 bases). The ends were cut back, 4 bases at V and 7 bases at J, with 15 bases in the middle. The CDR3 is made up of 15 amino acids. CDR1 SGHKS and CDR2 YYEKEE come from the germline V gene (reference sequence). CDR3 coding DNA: TGTGCCAGCAGCAGGGTCCAGGGGAAAAATTCACCCCTCCACTTT. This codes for CASSRVQGKNSPLHF.

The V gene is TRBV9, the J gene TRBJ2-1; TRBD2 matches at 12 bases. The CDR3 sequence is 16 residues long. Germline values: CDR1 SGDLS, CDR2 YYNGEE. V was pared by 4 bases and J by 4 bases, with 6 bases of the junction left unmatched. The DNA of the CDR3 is TGTGCCAGCAGCCCACCGACTAGCGGGGGTTACAATGAGCAGTTCTTC. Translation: CASSPPTSGGYNEQFF.

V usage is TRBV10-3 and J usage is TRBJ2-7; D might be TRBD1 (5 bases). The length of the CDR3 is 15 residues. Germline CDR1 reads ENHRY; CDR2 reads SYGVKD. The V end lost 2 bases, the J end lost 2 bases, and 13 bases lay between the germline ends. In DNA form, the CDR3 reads TGTGCCATCAGTGAGGGGCGGTGGGGCACCTACGAGCAGTACTTC. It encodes CAISEGRWGTYEQYF.

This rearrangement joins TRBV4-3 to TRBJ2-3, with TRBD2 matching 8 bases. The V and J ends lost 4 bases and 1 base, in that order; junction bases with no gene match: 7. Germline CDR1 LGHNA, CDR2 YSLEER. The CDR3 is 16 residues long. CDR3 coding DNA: TGCGCCAGCAGCCTTAGTAGCGGGACGCGCACAGATACGCAGTATTTT. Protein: CASSLSSGTRTDTQYF.

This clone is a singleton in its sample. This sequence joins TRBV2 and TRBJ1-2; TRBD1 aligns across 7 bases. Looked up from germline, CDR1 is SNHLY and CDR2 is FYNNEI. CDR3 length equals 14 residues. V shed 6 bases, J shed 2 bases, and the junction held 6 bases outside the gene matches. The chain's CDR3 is CASRGVGQNYGYTF. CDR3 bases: TGTGCCAGCAGGGGAGTGGGACAGAACTATGGCTACACCTTC.

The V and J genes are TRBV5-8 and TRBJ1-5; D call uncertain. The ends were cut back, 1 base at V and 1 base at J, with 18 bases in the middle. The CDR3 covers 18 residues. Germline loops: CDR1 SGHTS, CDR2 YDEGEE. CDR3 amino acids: CASSLFLGDPSSNQPQHF. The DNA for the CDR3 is TGTGCCAGCAGCTTGTTTCTCGGAGATCCATCGAGCAATCAGCCCCAGCATTTT.

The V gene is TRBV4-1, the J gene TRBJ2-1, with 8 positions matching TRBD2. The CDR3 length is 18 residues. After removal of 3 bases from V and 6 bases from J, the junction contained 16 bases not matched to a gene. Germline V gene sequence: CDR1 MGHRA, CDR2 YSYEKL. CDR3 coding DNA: TGCGCCAGCAGCCATTGGAGCGGGAGAATACCGAGGATCAATGAGCAGTTCTTC. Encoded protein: CASSHWSGRIPRINEQFF.

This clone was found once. This chain's CDR3 is CASSLTGHWDTEAFF. CDR3 DNA sequence: TGTGCCAGCAGCTTGACAGGTCACTGGGACACTGAAGCTTTCTTT. The J gene is TRBJ1-1, the V gene TRBV7-6; D is possibly TRBD1 (6 bases). The germline CDR1 and CDR2 sequences are SGHVS and FNYEAQ. The CDR3 is made up of 15 amino acids. The V end was cut by 3 bases, the J end by 3 bases, with 14 bases between.